The sequence of this T cell receptor (beta chain) was determined in a study of T cells after yellow fever vaccination. The overall study: Fractions containing few cells were prepared with SMART-Seq v4 Ultra Low Input.

Template switching with 5'RACE generated the TCR cDNA and added a universal primer site and UMIs. Using its own MiXCR run on the 5' RACE reads, TCRdb lists one record per CDR3 protein. The sample has about 340,000 distinct CDR3 sequences; about 9.5% are singletons. V dropped 0 bases and J dropped 4 bases, with 9 bases sitting between them. Germline lookup yields CDR1 KGHSH and CDR2 LQKENI. The CDR3 sequence is 14 residues long. Turning to this clonotype: Its specificity is unknown.

Study-level points and caveats: Clonotypes appearing in both CD4 and CD8 compartments existed, and their share was small. A large majority of primary-vaccination clones showed up again after the booster (around 96% CD4, 88% CD8).

Sequences were derived from PBMCs, sampled on the day of the first yellow fever vaccination. The rearrangement links TRBV18 to TRBJ1-2; D gene unclear. The clonotype was recovered from a man between 18 and 35 years old who received the YFV17D yellow fever vaccine. The CDR3 spells CASSPPSAVYGYTF. The DNA of the CDR3 is TGTGCCAGCTCACCACCGTCGGCTGTCTATGGCTACACCTTC.